The clone carrying this TCR beta chain was picked up many times. Antigen specificity is unknown. One entry per CDR3 protein, called by TCRdb with MiXCR from the 5' RACE reads. The sample includes 80,000 to 85,000 distinct CDR3 sequences, 2.5% to 3% of them seen just once. The V end lost 0 bases, the J end lost 4 bases, and 15 bases lay between the germline ends. This CDR3 spans 15 amino acids. Germline CDR1 and CDR2: DFQATT and SNEGSKA (reference sequence). The data are from a study of neurological immune-mediated disorders. General study results and limits: The study found no CDR3 amino acid sequences shared by expanded clones across subjects, suggesting private repertoires in all groups.

Material for sequencing was PBMCs. This receptor was obtained from a woman in her thirties with multiple sclerosis. This sequence joins TRBV20-1 and TRBJ1-2; D might be TRBD1 (6 bases). The CDR3 loop is CSARDQRRQVYGYTF. CDR3 bases: TGCAGTGCTAGAGATCAAAGAAGACAGGTCTATGGCTACACCTTC.